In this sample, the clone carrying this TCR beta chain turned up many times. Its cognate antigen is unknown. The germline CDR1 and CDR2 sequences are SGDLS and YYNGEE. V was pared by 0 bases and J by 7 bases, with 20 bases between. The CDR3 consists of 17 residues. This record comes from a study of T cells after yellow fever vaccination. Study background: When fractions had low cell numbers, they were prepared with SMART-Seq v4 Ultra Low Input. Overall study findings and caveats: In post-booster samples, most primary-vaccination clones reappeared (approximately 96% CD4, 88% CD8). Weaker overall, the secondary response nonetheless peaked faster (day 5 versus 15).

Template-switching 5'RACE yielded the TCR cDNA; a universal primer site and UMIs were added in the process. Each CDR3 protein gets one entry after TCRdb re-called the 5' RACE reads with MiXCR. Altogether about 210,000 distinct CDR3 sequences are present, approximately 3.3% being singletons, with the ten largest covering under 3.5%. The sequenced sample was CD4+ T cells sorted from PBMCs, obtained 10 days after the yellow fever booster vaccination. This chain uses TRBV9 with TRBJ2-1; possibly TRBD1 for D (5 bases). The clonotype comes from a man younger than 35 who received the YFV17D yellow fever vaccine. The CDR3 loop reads CASSVGGTPRIRNEQFF. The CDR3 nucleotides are TGTGCCAGCAGCGTAGGGGGCACGCCTAGGATTAGGAATGAGCAGTTCTTC.